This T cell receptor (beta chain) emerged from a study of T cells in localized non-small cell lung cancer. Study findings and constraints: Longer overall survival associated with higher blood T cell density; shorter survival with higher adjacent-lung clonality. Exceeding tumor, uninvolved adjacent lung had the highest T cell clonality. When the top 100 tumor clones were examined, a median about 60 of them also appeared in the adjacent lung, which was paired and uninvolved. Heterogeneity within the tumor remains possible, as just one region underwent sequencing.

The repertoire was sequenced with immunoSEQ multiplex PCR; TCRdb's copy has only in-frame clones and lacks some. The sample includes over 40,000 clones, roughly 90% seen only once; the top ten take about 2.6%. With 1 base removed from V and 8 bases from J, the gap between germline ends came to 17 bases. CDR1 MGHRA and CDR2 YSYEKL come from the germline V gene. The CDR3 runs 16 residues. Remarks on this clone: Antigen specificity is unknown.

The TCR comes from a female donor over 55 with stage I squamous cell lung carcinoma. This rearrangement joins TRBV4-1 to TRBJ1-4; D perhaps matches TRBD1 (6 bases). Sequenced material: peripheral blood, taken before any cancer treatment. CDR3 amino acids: CASSQVFPGQAEKLFF. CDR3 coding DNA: TGCGCCAGCAGCCAAGTCTTCCCGGGACAAGCGGAAAAACTGTTTTTT.